The 2 T cell receptor beta chains below all came from one sample that was sequenced in a study of control samples from healthy donors and cancer patients. This table comes from immunoSEQ multiplex PCR, and its TCRdb copy is limited to in-frame clones, with some not included. The sample lists fewer than 200,000 clones; 90% were seen once. Sequences were obtained from blood. These receptors were obtained from a woman in her forties or fifties in good health.

The chain couples TRBV28 to TRBJ1-1; D uncertain. This CDR3 comprises 13 residues. V lost 7 bases, J lost 1 base, and 10 bases lay in between. Germline CDR1 is MDHEN and CDR2 is SYDVKM. The CDR3 reads CASIVPGNTEAFF. CDR3 coding DNA: TGTGCCAGCATAGTTCCCGGGAACACTGAAGCTTTCTTT.

The chain combines TRBV5-1 with TRBJ1-1; D possibly corresponds to TRBD1 (5 bases). The CDR3 is 17 residues long. Germline loops: CDR1 SGHRS, CDR2 YFSETQ. V was clipped by 4 bases and J by 1 base, with 20 bases between them. Here the CDR3 DNA reads TGCGCCAGCAGCCCCCAATACAGGTCAGGCGCGAACACTGAAGCTTTCTTT. The encoded protein is CASSPQYRSGANTEAFF.